The clone carrying this TCR beta chain was counted at least ten times. Its target is not known. The CDR3 loop spans 14 amino acids. The J segment lost 5 bases and the V segment lost 5 bases, leaving 6 bases of the junction unmatched. This entry comes from a study of response to subunit inactivated influenza vaccine. TCRdb redid the calling of the RT-PCR reads with MiXCR, one entry per CDR3 protein. The sample shows about 650,000 distinct CDR3 sequences, 15% to 19% of them seen only once. General study points: Each seasonal flu vaccination may recruit only limited new T cells, authors suggested.

Here the sequenced sample was PBMCs from blood, taken less than 13 days after vaccination. This chain joins TRBV12-3 or TRBV12-4 and TRBJ1-5, with 7 nucleotides matching TRBD1. The TCR comes from a man aged 45 to 65 who received an inactivated influenza vaccine. DNA of the CDR3: TGTGCCAGCAGTCACGACAGGGTACATCAGCCCCAGCATTTT. This encodes CASSHDRVHQPQHF.